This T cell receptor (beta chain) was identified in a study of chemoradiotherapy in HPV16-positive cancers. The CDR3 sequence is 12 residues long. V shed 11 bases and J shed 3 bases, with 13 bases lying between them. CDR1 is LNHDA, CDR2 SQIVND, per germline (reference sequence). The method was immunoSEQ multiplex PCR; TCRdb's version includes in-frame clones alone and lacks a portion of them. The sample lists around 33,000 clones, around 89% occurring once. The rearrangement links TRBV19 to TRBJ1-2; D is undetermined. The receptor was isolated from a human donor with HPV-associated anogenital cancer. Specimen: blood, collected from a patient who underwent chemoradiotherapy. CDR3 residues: CAGWGVHYGYTF. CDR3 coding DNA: TGTGCCGGGTGGGGAGTCCACTATGGCTACACCTTC.